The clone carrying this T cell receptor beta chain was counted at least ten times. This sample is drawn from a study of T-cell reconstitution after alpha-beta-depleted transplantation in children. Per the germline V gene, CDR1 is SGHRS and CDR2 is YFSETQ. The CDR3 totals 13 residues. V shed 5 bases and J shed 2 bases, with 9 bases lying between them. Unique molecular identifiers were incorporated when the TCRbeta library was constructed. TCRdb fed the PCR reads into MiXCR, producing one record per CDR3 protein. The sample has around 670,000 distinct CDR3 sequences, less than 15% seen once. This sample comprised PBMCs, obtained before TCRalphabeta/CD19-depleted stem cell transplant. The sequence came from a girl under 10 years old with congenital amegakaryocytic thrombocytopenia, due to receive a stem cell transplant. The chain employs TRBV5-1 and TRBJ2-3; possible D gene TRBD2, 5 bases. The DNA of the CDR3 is TGCGCCAGCAGTTCAGACTACACAGATACGCAGTATTTT. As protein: CASSSDYTDTQYF.